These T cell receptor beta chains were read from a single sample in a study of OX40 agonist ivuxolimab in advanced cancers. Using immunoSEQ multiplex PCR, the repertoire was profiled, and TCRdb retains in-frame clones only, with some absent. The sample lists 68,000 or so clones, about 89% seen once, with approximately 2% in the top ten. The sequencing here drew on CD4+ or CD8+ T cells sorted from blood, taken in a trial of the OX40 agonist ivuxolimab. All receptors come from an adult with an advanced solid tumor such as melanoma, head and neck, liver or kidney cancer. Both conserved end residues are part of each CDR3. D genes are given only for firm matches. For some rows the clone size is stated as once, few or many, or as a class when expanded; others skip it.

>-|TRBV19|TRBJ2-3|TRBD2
TGTGCCAGTAGTCCCCTAGCGGGGGCTAGCACAGATACGCAGTATTTT
CASSPLAGASTDTQYF
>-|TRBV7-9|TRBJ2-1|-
TGTGCCAGCAGCTTCATGGGGACCGAGGGGGATGAGCAGTTCTTC
CASSFMGTEGDEQFF
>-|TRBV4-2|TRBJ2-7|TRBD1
TGTGCCAGCAGCCAGACTCATACTCAACAGGGGTACGAGCAGTACTTC
CASSQTHTQQGYEQYF
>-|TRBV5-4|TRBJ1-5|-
TGTGCCAGCAGCCGGAGCAATCAGCCCCAGCATTTT
CASSRSNQPQHF
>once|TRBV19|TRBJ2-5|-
TGTGCCAGTAGTAAAAGCCTAAACGCAGGGCCGGAGACCCAGTACTTC
CASSKSLNAGPETQYF
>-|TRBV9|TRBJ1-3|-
TGTGCCAGCAGCACTCCTCCCGGGCCCTCCGCCGGAAACACCATATATTTT
CASSTPPGPSAGNTIYF
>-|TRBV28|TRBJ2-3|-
TGTGCCAGCAGTTTAGGGTCTGGTCGAAAGGAGGTCACAGATACGCAGTATTTT
CASSLGSGRKEVTDTQYF
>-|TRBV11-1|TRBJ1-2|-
TGTGCCAGCAGCTTAGAGGCCGGCGGCTATGGCTACACCTTC
CASSLEAGGYGYTF
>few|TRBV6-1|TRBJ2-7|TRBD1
TGTGCCAGCAGTGAAGCGCAGGGACAGCTTTACGAGCAGTACTTC
CASSEAQGQLYEQYF
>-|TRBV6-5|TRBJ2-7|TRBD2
TGTGCCAGCAGTTCACTAGCGGGGGGCTACGAGCAGTACTTC
CASSSLAGGYEQYF
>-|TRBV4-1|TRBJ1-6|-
TGCGCCAGCAGCCAACGCACGGGGGATTCACCCCTCCACTTT
CASSQRTGDSPLHF
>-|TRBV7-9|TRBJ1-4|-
TGTGCCAGCAGCTTGATCCCGAGGAAACTGTTTTTT
CASSLIPRKLFF
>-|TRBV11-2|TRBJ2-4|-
TGTGCCAGCAGCTTAGGGGGACAAGGAAGGGACATTCAGTACTTC
CASSLGGQGRDIQYF